The 5 T cell receptor beta chains given below trace back to one sample, sequenced in a study of T-cell reconstitution after alpha-beta-depleted transplantation in children. Preparation of the TCRbeta library used unique molecular identifiers. Using its own MiXCR run on the PCR reads, TCRdb lists one record per CDR3 protein. The sample shows approximately 270,000 distinct CDR3 sequences, approximately 9.8% of them seen only once. The sample consisted of PBMCs from the stem cell graft donor, taken from the stem cell graft. The receptors derive from a human donor who donated a stem cell graft to a child with SCID.

Only a few counts were recorded for this clonotype. CDR3 residues: CASSEASASRTQETQYF. CDR3 nucleotide sequence: TGTGCCAGCAGTGAGGCTAGCGCTTCGAGAACCCAAGAGACCCAGTACTTC. This chain links TRBV25-1 with TRBJ2-5; possibly TRBD2 for D (6 bases). The CDR3 has 17 amino acids. V was cut by 3 bases and J by 1 base, with 18 bases left in between. The germline V gene has CDR1 MGHDK and CDR2 SYGVNS.

This chain joins TRBV20-1 and TRBJ1-5, with D maybe TRBD1 (5 bases). Germline-derived CDR1 and CDR2 are DFQATT and SNEGSKA (reference sequence). The CDR3 loop spans 14 amino acids. Trimming took off 0 bases at V and 6 bases at J, with 12 bases between the two ends. The CDR3 spells CSARDRAGSQPQHF. Written as DNA, the CDR3 is TGCAGTGCTAGAGATCGGGCAGGGAGTCAGCCCCAGCATTTT.

The rearrangement uses TRBV6-5 and TRBJ2-1; 12 bases map to TRBD2. The CDR3 contains 18 residues. Germline V gene sequence: CDR1 MNHEY, CDR2 SVGAGI. The V segment lost 4 bases and the J segment 7 bases; nucleotides outside the gene matches: 14. In DNA, the CDR3 is TGTGCCAGCAGTTCCTGGACTAGCGGGGCCATTTACTCGAATGAGCAGTTCTTC. Amino acids: CASSSWTSGAIYSNEQFF.

This clonotype has only a few counts. This chain connects TRBV29-1 to TRBJ1-2; possible D gene TRBD1, 5 bases. The CDR3 covers 12 residues. Trimming stripped 7 bases from V and 8 bases from J, with 17 bases between. The germline V gene encodes CDR1 SQVTM and CDR2 ANQGSEA. CDR3 coding DNA: TGCAGCGCTGGGGAGGGGCGGCGCGGCTACACCTTC. This gives the protein CSAGEGRRGYTF.

V gene TRBV6-5 combines with J gene TRBJ1-5; D gene uncertain. Germline V gene data show CDR1 as MNHEY and CDR2 as SVGAGI. V shed 4 bases and J shed 5 bases, with 9 bases lying between them. This CDR3 region has 13 residues. CDR3: CASSSQLYQPQHF. Here the CDR3 DNA reads TGTGCCAGCAGTTCCCAACTTTATCAGCCCCAGCATTTT.